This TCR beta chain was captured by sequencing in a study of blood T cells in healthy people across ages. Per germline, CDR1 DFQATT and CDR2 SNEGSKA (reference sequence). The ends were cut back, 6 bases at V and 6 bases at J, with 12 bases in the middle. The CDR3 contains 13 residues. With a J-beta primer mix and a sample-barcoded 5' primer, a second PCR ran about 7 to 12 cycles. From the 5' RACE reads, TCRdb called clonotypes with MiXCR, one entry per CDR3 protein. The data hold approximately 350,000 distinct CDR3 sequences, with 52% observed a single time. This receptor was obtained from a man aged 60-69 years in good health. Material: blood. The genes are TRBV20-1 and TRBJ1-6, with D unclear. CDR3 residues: CSAIAGSNSPLHF. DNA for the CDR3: TGCAGTGCCATCGCGGGGAGTAATTCACCCCTCCACTTT.